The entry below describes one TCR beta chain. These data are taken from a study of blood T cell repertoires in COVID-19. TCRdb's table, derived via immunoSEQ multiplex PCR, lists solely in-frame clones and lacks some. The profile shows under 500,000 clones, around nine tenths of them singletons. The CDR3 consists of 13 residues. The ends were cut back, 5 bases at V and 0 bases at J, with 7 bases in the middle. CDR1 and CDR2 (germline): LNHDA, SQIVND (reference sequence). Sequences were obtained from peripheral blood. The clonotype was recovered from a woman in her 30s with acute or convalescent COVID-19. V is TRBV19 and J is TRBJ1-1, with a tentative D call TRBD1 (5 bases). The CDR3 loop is CASSPGMNTEAFF. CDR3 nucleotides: TGTGCCAGTAGTCCAGGGATGAACACTGAAGCTTTCTTT.